A single sample gave rise to the 10 T cell receptor beta chains below, sequenced in a study of cytomegalovirus exposure and HLA in healthy donors. Primers: 60 Vbeta forward and 13 Jbeta reverse. Sequencing used immunoSEQ multiplex PCR; TCRdb keeps in-frame clones, though not all of them. In the table there are roughly 290,000 clones, roughly 80% of which are singletons. Sequenced sample: PBMCs. The receptors were gathered from a girl aged 2-10 years in good health and CMV-seronegative.

V and J are TRBV11-2 and TRBJ2-3; TRBD2 agrees at 8 bases. This CDR3 has 15 amino acids. The ends lost 8 bases at V and 8 bases at J; junction bases unmatched: 15. Germline lookup yields CDR1 SGHAT and CDR2 FQNNGV. In DNA form, the CDR3 reads TGTGCCAGCGCTAAGCCGGGACTAGGGGTCGGTACGCAGTATTTT. This translates into CASAKPGLGVGTQYF.

The V gene is TRBV27, the J gene TRBJ2-1, with TRBD2 identical over 9 bases. V lost 6 bases, J lost 7 bases, and 7 bases stayed unmatched. In germline, CDR1 is MNHEY, CDR2 SMNVEV (reference sequence). The CDR3 length is 14 residues. The CDR3: CASSPGGGGNEQFF. CDR3 bases: TGTGCCAGCAGCCCTGGCGGGGGGGGGAATGAGCAGTTCTTC.

This chain links TRBV2 with TRBJ2-3, with D unclear. From germline, CDR1 is SNHLY and CDR2 FYNNEI. V was trimmed by 8 bases and J by 6 bases, leaving 12 bases between them. The CDR3 length is 12 residues. The CDR3 DNA follows: TGTGCCAGCGCTTACAGTCCGGATACGCAGTATTTT. Its translation is CASAYSPDTQYF.

The chain employs TRBV19 and TRBJ2-1; the D gene is possibly TRBD1 (6 bases). V dropped 2 bases and J dropped 8 bases, with 16 bases sitting between them. The CDR3 spans 15 residues. From germline, CDR1 is LNHDA and CDR2 SQIVND (reference sequence). CDR3 nucleotide sequence: TGTGCCAGTAGTATAATAGGTTTACAGGGATATGAGCAGTTCTTC. This sequence encodes CASSIIGLQGYEQFF.

Only a few counts were recorded for this clone. The CDR3 region is CASSRDSRFSYEQYF. CDR3 coding DNA: TGTGCCAGCAGCCGGGACAGCCGTTTCTCCTACGAGCAGTACTTC. This chain connects TRBV11-2 to TRBJ2-7; the match to TRBD1 covers 7 bases. The V gene's germline CDR1 is SGHAT and CDR2 FQNNGV. V trimming: 5 bases; J trimming: 0 bases; junction bases outside the gene matches: 7. The CDR3 consists of 15 residues.

The chain links TRBV9 to TRBJ2-3, with 9 bases lining up with TRBD2. The ends lost 3 bases at V and 3 bases at J; junction bases unmatched: 5. Germline CDR1 is SGDLS and CDR2 is YYNGEE. The CDR3 is 15 residues long. The CDR3 is CASSGRGGTTDTQYF. The CDR3, as DNA: TGTGCCAGCAGCGGGCGGGGGGGAACGACAGATACGCAGTATTTT.

The chain has TRBV28 and TRBJ1-2; 7 nucleotides line up with TRBD1. The V gene's germline CDR1 is MDHEN and CDR2 SYDVKM. This CDR3 contains 12 residues. Trimming took 10 bases from V and 4 from J; bases not matched to a gene: 6. CDR3 in amino acids: CAITGVGYGYTF. The CDR3 DNA follows: TGTGCCATAACAGGGGTCGGCTATGGCTACACCTTC.

The gene calls are TRBV5-4 and TRBJ2-3; D is possibly TRBD1 (6 bases). The CDR3 is made up of 17 amino acids. Deletions cut 4 bases from V and 4 bases from J, with 22 bases between. Germline CDR1 and CDR2: SGHNT and YYREEE (reference sequence). CDR3 residues: CASSPRGGQKHPDTQYF. The CDR3, as DNA: TGTGCCAGCAGCCCGAGAGGAGGACAGAAACACCCAGATACGCAGTATTTT.

The V gene is TRBV7-9, the J gene TRBJ2-1, with TRBD2 matching 11 bases. Germline V lookup: CDR1 SEHNR, CDR2 FQNEAQ (reference sequence). V shed 2 bases and J 8 bases; nucleotides not matched to a gene: 5. The CDR3 spans 15 residues. The CDR3 protein is CASSLLAGGGDEQFF. The CDR3 DNA follows: TGTGCCAGCAGCTTACTAGCGGGGGGTGGGGATGAGCAGTTCTTC.

The chain recombines TRBV5-4 with TRBJ2-7; 9 nucleotides match TRBD1. CDR1 is SGHNT, CDR2 YYREEE, per germline (reference sequence). The CDR3 is 14 residues long. V trimming: 4 bases; J trimming: 4 bases; junction bases outside the gene matches: 6. CDR3 bases: TGTGCCAGCAGCAAGGGACAGGGAGGGTACGAGCAGTACTTC. It specifies CASSKGQGGYEQYF.